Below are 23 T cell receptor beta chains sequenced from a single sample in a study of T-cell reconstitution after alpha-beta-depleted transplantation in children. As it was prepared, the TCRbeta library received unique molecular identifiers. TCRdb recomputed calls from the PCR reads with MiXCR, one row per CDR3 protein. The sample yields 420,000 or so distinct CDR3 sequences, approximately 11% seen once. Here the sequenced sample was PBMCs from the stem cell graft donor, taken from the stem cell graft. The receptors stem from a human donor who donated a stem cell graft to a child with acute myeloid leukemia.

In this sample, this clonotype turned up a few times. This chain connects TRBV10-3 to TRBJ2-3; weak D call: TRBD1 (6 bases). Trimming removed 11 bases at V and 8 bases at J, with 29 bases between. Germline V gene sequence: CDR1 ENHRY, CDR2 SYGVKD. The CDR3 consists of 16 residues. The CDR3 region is CAAMLDTANAQGTQYF. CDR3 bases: TGTGCCGCCATGCTCGACACGGCTAATGCACAGGGTACGCAGTATTTT.

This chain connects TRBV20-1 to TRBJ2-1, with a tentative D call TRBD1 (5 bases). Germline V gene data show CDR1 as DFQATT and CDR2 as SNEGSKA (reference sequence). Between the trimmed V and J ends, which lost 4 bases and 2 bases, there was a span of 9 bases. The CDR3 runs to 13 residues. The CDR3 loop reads CSAKQATYNEQFF. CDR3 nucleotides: TGCAGTGCTAAACAGGCGACCTACAATGAGCAGTTCTTC.

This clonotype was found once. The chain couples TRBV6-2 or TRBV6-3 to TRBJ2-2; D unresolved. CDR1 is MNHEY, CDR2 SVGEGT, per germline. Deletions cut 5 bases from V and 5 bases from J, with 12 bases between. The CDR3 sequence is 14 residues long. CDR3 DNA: TGTGCCAGCAGTGAGACATTAGGGACCGGGGAGCTGTTTTTT. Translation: CASSETLGTGELFF.

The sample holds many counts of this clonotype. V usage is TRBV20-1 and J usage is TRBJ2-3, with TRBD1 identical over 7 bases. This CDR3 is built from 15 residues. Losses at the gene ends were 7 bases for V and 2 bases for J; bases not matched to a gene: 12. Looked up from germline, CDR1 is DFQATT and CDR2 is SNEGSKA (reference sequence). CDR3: CSVEQGKGLTDTQYF. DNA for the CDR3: TGCAGTGTTGAACAGGGGAAGGGCCTCACAGATACGCAGTATTTT.

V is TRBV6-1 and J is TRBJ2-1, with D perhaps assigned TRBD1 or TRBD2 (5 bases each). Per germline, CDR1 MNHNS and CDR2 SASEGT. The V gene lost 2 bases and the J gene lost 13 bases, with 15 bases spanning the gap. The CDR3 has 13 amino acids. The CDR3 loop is CASSEWGIPDQFF. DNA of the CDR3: TGTGCCAGCAGTGAATGGGGGATCCCGGACCAGTTCTTC.

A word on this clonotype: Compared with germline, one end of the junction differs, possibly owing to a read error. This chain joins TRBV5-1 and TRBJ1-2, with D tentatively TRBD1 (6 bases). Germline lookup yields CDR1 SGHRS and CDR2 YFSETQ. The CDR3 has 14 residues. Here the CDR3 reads CASTLDSPNYGYTF. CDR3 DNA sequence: TGCGCCAGCACCTTGGACAGTCCTAACTATGGCTACACCTTC.

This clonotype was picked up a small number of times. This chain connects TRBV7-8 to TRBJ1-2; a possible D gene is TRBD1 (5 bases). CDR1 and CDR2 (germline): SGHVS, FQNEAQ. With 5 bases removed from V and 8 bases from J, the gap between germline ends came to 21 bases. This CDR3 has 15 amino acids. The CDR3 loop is CASSPTLGELRGYTF. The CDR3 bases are TGTGCCAGCAGCCCTACGTTGGGGGAACTGCGGGGCTACACCTTC. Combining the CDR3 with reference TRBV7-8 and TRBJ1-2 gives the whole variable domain GAGVSQSPRYKVAKRGQDVALRCDPISGHVSLFWYQQALGQGPEFLTYFQNEAQLDKSGLPSDRFFAERPEGSVSTLKIQRTQQEDSAVYLCASSPTLGELRGYTFGSGTRLTVV.

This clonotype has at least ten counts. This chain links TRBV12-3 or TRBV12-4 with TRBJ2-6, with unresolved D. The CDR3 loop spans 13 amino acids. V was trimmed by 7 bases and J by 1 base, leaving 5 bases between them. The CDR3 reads CASTLSGANVLTF. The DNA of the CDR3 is TGTGCCAGCACTCTATCTGGGGCCAACGTCCTGACTTTC.

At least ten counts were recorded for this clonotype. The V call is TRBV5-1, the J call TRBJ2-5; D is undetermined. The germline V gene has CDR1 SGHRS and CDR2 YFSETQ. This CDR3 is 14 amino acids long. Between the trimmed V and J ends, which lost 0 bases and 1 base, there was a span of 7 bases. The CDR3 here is CASSLVGSQETQYF. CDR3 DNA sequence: TGCGCCAGCAGCTTGGTCGGATCCCAAGAGACCCAGTACTTC. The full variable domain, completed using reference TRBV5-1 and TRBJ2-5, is KAGVTQTPRYLIKTRGQQVTLSCSPISGHRSVSWYQQTPGQGLQFLFEYFSETQRNKGNFPGRFSGRQFSNSRSEMNVSTLELGDSALYLCASSLVGSQETQYFGPGTRLLVL.

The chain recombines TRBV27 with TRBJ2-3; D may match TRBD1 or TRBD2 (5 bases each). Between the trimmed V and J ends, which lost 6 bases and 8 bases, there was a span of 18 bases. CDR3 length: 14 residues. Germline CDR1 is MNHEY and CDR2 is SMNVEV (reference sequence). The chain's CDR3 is CASRRGSPIGTQYF. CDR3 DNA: TGTGCCAGCAGGAGGGGTAGCCCAATAGGTACGCAGTATTTT.

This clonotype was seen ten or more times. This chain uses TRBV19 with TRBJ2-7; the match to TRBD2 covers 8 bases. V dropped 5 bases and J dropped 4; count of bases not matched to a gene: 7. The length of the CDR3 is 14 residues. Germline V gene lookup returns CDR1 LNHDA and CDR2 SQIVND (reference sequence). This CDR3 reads CASSRSGSAYEQYF. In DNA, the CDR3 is TGTGCCAGTAGTCGGAGCGGGAGTGCGTACGAGCAGTACTTC.

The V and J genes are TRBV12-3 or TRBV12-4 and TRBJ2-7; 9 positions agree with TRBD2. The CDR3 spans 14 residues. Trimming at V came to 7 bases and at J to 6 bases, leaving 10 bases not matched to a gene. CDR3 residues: CASKKGLAPREQYF. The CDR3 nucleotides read TGTGCCAGCAAGAAGGGACTAGCTCCCCGCGAGCAGTACTTC.

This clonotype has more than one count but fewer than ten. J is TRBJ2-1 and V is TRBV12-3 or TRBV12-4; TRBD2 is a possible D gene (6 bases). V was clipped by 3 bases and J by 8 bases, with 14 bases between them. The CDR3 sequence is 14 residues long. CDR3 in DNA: TGTGCCAGCAGTTTGGCGCTCCCGGGGGATGAGCAGTTCTTC. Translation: CASSLALPGDEQFF.

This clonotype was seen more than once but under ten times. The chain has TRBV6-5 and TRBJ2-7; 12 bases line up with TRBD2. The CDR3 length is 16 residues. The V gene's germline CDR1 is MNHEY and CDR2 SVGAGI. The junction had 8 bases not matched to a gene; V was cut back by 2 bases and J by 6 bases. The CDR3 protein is CASSYPASGRVGEQYF. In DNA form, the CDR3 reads TGTGCCAGCAGTTACCCGGCTAGCGGGAGGGTAGGCGAGCAGTACTTC.

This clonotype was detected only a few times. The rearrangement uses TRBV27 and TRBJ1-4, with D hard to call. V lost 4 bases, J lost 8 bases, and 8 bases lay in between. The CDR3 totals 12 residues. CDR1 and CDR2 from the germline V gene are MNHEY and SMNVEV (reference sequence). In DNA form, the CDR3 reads TGTGCCAGCAGTTCCGCCAAGGAAAAACTGTTTTTT. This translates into CASSSAKEKLFF.

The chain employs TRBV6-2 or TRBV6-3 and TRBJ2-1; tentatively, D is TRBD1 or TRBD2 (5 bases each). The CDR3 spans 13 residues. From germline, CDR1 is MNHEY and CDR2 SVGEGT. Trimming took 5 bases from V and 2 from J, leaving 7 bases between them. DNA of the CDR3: TGTGCCAGCAGTACGGGACCCTACAATGAGCAGTTCTTC. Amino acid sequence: CASSTGPYNEQFF.

The CDR3 sequence: CASSFLAGGVYNEQFF. The DNA for the CDR3 is TGCGCCAGCAGCTTTCTAGCGGGAGGTGTCTACAATGAGCAGTTCTTC. The chain joins TRBV5-1 to TRBJ2-1; 11 bases fit TRBD2. CDR3 size: 16 residues. Losses at the gene ends were 2 bases for V and 3 bases for J; bases not matched to a gene: 4. CDR1 is SGHRS, CDR2 YFSETQ, per germline. The complete variable domain, with remaining parts taken from reference TRBV5-1 and TRBJ2-1, reads KAGVTQTPRYLIKTRGQQVTLSCSPISGHRSVSWYQQTPGQGLQFLFEYFSETQRNKGNFPGRFSGRQFSNSRSEMNVSTLELGDSALYLCASSFLAGGVYNEQFFGPGTRLTVL.

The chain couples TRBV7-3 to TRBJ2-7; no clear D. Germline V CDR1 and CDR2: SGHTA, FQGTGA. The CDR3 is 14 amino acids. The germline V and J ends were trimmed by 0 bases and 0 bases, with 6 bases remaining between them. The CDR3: CASSLTPGSYEQYF. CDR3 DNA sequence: TGTGCCAGCAGCTTAACCCCGGGCTCCTACGAGCAGTACTTC.

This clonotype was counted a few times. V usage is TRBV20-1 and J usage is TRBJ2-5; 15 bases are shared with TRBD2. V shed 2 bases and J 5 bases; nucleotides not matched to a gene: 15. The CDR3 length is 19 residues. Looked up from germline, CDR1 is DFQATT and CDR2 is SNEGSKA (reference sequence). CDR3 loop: CSARSLAGTSGGRGETQYF. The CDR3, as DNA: TGCAGTGCTAGATCCCTTGCGGGGACTAGCGGGGGGAGGGGGGAGACCCAGTACTTC.

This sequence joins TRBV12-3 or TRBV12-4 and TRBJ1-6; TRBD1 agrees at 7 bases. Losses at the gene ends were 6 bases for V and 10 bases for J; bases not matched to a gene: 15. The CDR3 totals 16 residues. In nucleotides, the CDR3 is TGTGCCAGCAGAAACCGGATGGGGACAGTAGGGTCACCCCTCCACTTT. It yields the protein CASRNRMGTVGSPLHF.

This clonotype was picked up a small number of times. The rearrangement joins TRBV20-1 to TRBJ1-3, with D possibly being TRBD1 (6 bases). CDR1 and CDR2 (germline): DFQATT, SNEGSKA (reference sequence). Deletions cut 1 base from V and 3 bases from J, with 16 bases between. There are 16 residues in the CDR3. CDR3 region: CSARGPGAGYGNTIYF. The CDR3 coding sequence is TGCAGTGCTAGAGGTCCGGGGGCAGGGTATGGAAACACCATATATTTT.

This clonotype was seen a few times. The CDR3 loop is CASTYDGGAGPGELFF. For the CDR3, the DNA is TGTGCCAGCACCTACGACGGGGGGGCGGGGCCCGGGGAGCTGTTTTTT. The chain has TRBV6-1 and TRBJ2-2, with 8 bases fitting TRBD2. With V trimmed by 7 bases and J by 6 bases, 13 bases remained unmatched. Germline-derived CDR1 and CDR2 are MNHNS and SASEGT. The CDR3 totals 16 residues.

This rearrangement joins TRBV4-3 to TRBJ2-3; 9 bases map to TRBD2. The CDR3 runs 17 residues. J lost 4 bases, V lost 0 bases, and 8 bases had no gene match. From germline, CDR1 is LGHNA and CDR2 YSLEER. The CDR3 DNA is TGCGCCAGCAGCCAAGACAGGGCGGGAGGGCCTTCAGATACGCAGTATTTT. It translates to CASSQDRAGGPSDTQYF.